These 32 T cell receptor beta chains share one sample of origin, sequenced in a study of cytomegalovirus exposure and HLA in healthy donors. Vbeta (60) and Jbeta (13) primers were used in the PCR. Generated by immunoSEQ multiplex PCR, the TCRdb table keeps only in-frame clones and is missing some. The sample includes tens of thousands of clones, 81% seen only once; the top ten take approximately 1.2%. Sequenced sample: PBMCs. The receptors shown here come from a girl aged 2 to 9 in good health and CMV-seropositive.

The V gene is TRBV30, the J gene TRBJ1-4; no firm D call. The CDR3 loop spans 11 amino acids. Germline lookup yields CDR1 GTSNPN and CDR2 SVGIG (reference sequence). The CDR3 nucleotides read TGTGGCTGCTCGACTAATGAAAAACTGTTTTTT. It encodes CGCSTNEKLFF.

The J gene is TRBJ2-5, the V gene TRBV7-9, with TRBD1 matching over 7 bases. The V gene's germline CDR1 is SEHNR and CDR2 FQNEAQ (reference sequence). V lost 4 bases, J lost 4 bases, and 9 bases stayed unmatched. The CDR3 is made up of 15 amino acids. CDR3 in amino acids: CASSYGTASLETQYF. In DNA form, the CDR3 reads TGTGCCAGCAGCTACGGGACAGCCAGTCTAGAGACCCAGTACTTC.

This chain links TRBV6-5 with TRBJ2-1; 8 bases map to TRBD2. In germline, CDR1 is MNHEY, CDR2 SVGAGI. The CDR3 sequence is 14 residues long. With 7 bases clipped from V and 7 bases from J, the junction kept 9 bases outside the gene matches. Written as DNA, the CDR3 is TGTGCCAGCACCCCGGGGGGGGGCTGGAATGAGCAGTTCTTC. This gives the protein CASTPGGGWNEQFF.

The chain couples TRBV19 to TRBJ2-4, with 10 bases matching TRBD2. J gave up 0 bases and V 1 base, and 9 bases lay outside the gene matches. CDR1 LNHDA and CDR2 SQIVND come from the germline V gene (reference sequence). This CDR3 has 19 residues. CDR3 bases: TGTGCCAGTAGTATAGGGTTAGCGGGAGGCCCGTTAGCCAAAAACATTCAGTACTTC. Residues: CASSIGLAGGPLAKNIQYF.

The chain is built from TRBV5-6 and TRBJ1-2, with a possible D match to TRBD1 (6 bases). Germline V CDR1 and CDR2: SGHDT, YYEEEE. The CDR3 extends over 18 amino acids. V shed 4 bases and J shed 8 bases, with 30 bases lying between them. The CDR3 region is CASSPNRVLVPGALGYTF. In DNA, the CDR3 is TGTGCCAGCAGCCCCAACAGGGTCTTGGTCCCTGGGGCGTTGGGCTACACCTTC.

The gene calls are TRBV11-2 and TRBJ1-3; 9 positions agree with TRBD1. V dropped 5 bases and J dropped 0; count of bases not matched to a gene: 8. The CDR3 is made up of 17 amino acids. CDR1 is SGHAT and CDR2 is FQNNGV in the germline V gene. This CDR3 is CASSLTTGGISGNTIYF. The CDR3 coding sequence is TGTGCCAGCAGCCTTACGACAGGGGGTATCTCTGGAAACACCATATATTTT.

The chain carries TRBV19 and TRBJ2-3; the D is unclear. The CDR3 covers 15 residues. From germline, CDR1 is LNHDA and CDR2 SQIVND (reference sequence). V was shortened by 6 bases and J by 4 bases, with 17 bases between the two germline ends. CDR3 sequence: CASSHLTTAADTQYF. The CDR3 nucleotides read TGTGCCAGTAGCCATCTCACGACTGCCGCAGATACGCAGTATTTT.

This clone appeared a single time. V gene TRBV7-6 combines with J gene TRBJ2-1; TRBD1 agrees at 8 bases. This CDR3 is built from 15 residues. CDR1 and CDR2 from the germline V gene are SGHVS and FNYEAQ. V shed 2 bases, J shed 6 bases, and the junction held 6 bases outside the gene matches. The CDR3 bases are TGTGCCAGCAGCTTAAAACAGGGGGTATCCAATGAGCAGTTCTTC. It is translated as CASSLKQGVSNEQFF.

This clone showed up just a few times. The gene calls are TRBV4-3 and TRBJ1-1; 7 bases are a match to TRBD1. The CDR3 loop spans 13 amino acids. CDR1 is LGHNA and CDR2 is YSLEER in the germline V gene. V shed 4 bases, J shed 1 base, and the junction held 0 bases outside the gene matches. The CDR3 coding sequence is TGCGCCAGCAGCCGGACAGGGAACACTGAAGCTTTCTTT. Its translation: CASSRTGNTEAFF.

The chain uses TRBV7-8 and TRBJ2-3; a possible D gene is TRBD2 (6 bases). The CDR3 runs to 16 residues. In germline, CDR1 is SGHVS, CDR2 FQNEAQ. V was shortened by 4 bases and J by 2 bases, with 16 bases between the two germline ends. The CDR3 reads CASSSPLAGFTDTQYF. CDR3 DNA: TGTGCCAGCAGCTCCCCTTTGGCGGGATTCACAGATACGCAGTATTTT.

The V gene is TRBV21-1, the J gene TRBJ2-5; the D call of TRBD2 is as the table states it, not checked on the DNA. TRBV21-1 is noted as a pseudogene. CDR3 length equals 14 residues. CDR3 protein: CASSRGGVGETQYF. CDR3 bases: TGTGCCAGCAGCCGAGGAGGGGTAGGGGAGACCCAGTACTTC.

The CDR3 spells CAIGTSGIETQYF. Written as DNA, the CDR3 is TGTGCCATCGGGACTAGCGGGATAGAGACCCAGTACTTC. This chain uses TRBV6-1 with TRBJ2-5, with 13 bases lining up with TRBD2. The CDR3 totals 13 residues. With V trimmed by 10 bases and J by 4 bases, 3 bases remained unmatched. CDR1 is MNHNS and CDR2 is SASEGT in the germline V gene.

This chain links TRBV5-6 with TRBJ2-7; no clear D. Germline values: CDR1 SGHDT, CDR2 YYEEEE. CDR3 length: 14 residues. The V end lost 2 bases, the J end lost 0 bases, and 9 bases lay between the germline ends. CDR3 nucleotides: TGTGCCAGCAGCTTATCGTACAGCTCCTACGAGCAGTACTTC. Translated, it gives CASSLSYSSYEQYF.

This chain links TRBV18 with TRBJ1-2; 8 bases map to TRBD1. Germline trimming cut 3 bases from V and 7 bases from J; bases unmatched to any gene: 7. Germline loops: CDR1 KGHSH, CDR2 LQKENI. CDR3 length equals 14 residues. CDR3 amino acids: CASSPPTGEVGYTF. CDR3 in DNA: TGTGCCAGCTCACCCCCGACAGGGGAGGTTGGCTACACCTTC.

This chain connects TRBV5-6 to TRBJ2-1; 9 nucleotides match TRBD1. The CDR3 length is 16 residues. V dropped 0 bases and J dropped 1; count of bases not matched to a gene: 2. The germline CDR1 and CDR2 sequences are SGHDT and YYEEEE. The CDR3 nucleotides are TGTGCCAGCAGCTTGGCCGGGACAGGGTCCTACAATGAGCAGTTCTTC. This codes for CASSLAGTGSYNEQFF.

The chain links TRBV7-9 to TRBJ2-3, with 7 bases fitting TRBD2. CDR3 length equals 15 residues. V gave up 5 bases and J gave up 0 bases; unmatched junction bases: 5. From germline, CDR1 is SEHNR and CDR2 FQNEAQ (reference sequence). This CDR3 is CASSLSGFSTDTQYF. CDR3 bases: TGTGCCAGCAGCCTTAGCGGGTTTAGCACAGATACGCAGTATTTT. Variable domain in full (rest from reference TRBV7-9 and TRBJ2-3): DTGVSQNPRHKITKRGQNVTFRCDPISEHNRLYWYRQTLGQGPEFLTYFQNEAQLEKSRLLSDRFSAERPKGSFSTLEIQRTEQGDSAMYLCASSLSGFSTDTQYFGPGTRLTVL.

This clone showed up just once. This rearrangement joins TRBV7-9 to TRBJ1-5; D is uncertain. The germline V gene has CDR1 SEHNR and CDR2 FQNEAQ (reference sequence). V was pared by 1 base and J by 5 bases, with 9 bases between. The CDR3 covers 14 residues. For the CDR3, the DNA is TGTGCCAGCAGCTTAGGCCAAGCGTATCAGCCCCAGCATTTT. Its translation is CASSLGQAYQPQHF.

This CDR3 reads CAISGPEYNEQFF. CDR3 DNA sequence: TGTGCCATAAGCGGACCCGAATACAATGAGCAGTTCTTC. The V gene is TRBV6-1, the J gene TRBJ2-1, with D possibly being TRBD2 (5 bases). This CDR3 region has 13 residues. V gave up 10 bases and J gave up 4 bases, with 14 bases separating them. Germline-derived CDR1 and CDR2 are MNHNS and SASEGT.

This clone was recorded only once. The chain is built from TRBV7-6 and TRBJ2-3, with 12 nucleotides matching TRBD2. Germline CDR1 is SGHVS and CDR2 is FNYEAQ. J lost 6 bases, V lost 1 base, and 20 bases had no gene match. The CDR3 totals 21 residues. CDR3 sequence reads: CASSLGTGGFLAGGPPDTQYF. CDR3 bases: TGTGCCAGCAGCTTAGGGACAGGGGGATTTCTAGCGGGAGGGCCCCCTGATACGCAGTATTTT.

The CDR3 loop reads CASSVPGSYEQYF. DNA of the CDR3: TGTGCCAGCTCGGTTCCAGGGTCCTACGAGCAGTACTTC. V is TRBV18 and J is TRBJ2-7, with a weak D call TRBD1 (5 bases). V lost 6 bases and J 1 base, leaving 10 bases between the germline ends. The CDR3 has 13 amino acids. Germline CDR1 reads KGHSH; CDR2 reads LQKENI.

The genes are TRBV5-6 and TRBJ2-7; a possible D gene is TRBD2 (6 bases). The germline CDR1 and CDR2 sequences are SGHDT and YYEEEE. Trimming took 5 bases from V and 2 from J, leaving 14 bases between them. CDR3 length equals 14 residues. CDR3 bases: TGTGCCAGCAGGTCTGCGGGACGGGCCTACGAGCAGTACTTC. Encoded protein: CASRSAGRAYEQYF.

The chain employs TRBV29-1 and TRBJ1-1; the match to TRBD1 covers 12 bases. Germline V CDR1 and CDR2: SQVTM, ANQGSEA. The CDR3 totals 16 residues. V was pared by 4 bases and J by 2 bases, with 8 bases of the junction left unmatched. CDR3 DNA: TGCAGCGTTGTTTGGGACAGGGGGCGAACTAACACTGAAGCTTTCTTT. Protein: CSVVWDRGRTNTEAFF.

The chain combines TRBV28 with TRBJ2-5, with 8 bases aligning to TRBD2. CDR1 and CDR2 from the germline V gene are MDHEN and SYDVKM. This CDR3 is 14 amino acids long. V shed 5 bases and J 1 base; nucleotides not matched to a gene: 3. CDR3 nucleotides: TGTGCCAGCAGTCTACTAGCGGCCCAAGAGACCCAGTACTTC. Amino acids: CASSLLAAQETQYF.

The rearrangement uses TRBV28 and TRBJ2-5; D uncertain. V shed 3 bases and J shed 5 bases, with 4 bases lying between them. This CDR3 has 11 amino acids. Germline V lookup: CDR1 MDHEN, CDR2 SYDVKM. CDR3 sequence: CASSFMETQYF. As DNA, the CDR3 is TGTGCCAGCAGTTTTATGGAGACCCAGTACTTC.

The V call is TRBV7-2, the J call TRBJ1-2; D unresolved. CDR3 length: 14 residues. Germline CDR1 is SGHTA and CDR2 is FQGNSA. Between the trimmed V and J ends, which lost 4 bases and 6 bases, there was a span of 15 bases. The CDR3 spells CASSYAGYYDGYTF. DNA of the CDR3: TGTGCCAGCAGCTATGCGGGCTACTACGATGGCTACACCTTC.

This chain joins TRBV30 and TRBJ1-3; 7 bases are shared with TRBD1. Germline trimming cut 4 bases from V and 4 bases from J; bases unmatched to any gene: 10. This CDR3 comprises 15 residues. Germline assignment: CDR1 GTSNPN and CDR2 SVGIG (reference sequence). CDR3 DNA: TGTGCCTGGATCGAAAGGGGGCCTCGAGGAAACACCATATATTTT. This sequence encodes CAWIERGPRGNTIYF.

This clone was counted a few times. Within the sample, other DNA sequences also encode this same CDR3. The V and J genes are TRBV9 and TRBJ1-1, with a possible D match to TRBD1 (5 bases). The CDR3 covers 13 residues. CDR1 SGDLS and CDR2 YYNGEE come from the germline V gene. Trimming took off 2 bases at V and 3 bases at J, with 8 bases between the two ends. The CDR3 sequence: CASSVSGDTEAFF. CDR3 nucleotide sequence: TGTGCCAGCAGCGTTTCGGGGGACACTGAAGCTTTCTTT. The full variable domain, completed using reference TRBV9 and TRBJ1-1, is DSGVTQTPKHLITATGQRVTLRCSPRSGDLSVYWYQQSLDQGLQFLIQYYNGEERAKGNILERFSAQQFPDLHSELNLSSLELGDSALYFCASSVSGDTEAFFGQGTRLTVV.

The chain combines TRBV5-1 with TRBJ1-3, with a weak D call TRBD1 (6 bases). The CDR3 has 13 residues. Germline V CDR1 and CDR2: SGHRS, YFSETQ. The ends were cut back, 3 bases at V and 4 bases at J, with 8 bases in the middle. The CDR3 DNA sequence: TGCGCCAGCAGCTCTGGACAGGGAAACACCATATATTTT. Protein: CASSSGQGNTIYF.

The CDR3 spells CASNRGVLDEQYF. The CDR3, as DNA: TGTGCCAGCAACAGGGGCGTCTTGGACGAGCAGTACTTC. The chain has TRBV28 and TRBJ2-7, with TRBD1 matching 7 bases. The CDR3 runs to 13 residues. From germline, CDR1 is MDHEN and CDR2 SYDVKM. The V segment lost 7 bases and the J segment 5 bases; nucleotides outside the gene matches: 8.

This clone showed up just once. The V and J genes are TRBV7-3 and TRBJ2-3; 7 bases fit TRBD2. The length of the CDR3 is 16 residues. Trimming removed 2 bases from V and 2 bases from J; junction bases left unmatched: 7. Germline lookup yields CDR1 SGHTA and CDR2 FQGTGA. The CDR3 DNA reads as TGTGCCAGCAGCTTATCCCCAGCGGGGTCCACAGATACGCAGTATTTT. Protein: CASSLSPAGSTDTQYF.

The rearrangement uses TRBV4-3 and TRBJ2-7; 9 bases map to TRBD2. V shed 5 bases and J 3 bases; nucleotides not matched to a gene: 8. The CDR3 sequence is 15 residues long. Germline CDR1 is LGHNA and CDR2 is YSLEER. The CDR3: CASSRRLAESYEQYF. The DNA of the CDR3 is TGCGCCAGCAGCAGACGACTAGCGGAAAGCTACGAGCAGTACTTC.

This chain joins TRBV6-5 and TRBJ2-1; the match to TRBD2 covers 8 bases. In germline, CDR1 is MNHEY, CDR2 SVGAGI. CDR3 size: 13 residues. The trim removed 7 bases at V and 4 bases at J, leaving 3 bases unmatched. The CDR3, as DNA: TGTGCCAGCAAGATAGCGGGGTACAATGAGCAGTTCTTC. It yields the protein CASKIAGYNEQFF.